This T cell receptor beta chain stems from a study of T cells after yellow fever vaccination. V dropped 6 bases and J dropped 5 bases, with 12 bases sitting between them. Germline-derived CDR1 and CDR2 are KGHDR and SFDVKD. The CDR3 covers 13 residues. Study-wide results and caveats: Clonotypes found in both CD4 and CD8 compartments made up a small share.

TCRdb passed the 5' RACE reads through MiXCR, listing each CDR3 protein once. Among about 550,000 distinct CDR3 sequences listed, 15% to 20% were seen once. This clonotype was seen more than once but under ten times. The antigen remains undetermined. The chain recombines TRBV24-1 with TRBJ2-5; D gene unclear. The sample was PBMCs, taken 15 days after the yellow fever booster vaccination. The receptor was isolated from a man aged 25 to 40 who received the YFV17D yellow fever vaccine. In DNA form, the CDR3 reads TGTGCCACCAGTCCAGATGAGGAGGAGACCCAGTACTTC. Its translation is CATSPDEEETQYF.